This T cell receptor beta chain was recorded in a study of CD4+ T cells in melanoma. After removal of 3 bases from V and 10 bases from J, the junction contained 12 bases not matched to a gene. There are 15 residues in the CDR3. Germline V gives CDR1 SNHLY, CDR2 FYNNEI. Using immunoSEQ multiplex PCR, the repertoire was profiled, and TCRdb retains in-frame clones only, with some absent. This sample carries about 13,000 clones, 60% to 85% of them seen once, and the ten largest clones take roughly 17%. The specimen was cells from a culture (not recorded whether cultured in vitro). This sequence joins TRBV2 and TRBJ2-3; 8 nucleotides align to TRBD2. The clonotype comes from a human donor with melanoma. CDR3 bases: TGTGCCAGCAGTGAGGGGTTAGCGGGGCCCCTAGCGCAGTATTTT. Its protein is CASSEGLAGPLAQYF.